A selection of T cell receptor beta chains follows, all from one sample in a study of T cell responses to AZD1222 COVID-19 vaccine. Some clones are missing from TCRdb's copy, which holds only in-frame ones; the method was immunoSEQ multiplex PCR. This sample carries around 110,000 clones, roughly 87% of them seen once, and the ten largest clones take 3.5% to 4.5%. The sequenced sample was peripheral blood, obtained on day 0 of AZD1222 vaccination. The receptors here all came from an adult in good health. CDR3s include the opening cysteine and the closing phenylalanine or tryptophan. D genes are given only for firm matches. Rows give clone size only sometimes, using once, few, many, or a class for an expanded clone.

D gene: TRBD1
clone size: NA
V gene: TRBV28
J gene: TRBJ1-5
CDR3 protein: CASGHSAGTGRRSNQPQHF
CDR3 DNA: TGTGCCAGCGGCCACTCCGCCGGGACAGGGCGGAGATCCAATCAGCCCCAGCATTTT

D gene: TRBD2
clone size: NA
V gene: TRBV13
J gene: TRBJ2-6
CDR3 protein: CASSSEGLAGDSGANVLTF
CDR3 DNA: TGTGCCAGCAGCTCAGAGGGACTAGCGGGGGACTCTGGGGCCAACGTCCTGACTTTC

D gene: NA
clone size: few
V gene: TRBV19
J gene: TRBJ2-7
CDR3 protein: CASSVSGHPSYEQYF
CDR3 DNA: TGTGCCAGTAGTGTCTCGGGACACCCTTCCTACGAGCAGTACTTC

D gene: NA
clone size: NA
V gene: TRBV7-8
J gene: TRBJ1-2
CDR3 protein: CASSLGQARYTF
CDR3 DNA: TGTGCCAGCAGCTTAGGCCAAGCCCGCTACACCTTC

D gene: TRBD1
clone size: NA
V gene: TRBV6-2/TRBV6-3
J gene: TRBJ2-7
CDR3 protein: CASSSPGQDYEQYF
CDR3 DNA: TGTGCCAGCAGTTCACCGGGACAGGATTACGAGCAGTACTTC

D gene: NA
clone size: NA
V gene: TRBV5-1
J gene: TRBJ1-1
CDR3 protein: CASSLVDTEAFF
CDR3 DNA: TGCGCCAGCAGCTTGGTGGACACTGAAGCTTTCTTT

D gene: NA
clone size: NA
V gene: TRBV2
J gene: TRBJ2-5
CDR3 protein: CASRSSSQETQYF
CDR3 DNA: TGTGCCAGCAGAAGCTCCAGTCAAGAGACCCAGTACTTC

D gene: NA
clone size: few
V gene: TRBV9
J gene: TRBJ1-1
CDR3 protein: CASSVGGSTEAFF
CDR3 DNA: TGTGCCAGCAGCGTAGGGGGCTCCACTGAAGCTTTCTTT

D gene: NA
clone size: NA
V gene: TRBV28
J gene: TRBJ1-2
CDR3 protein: CASSLKGPDSSYGYTF
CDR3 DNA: TGTGCCAGCAGTTTGAAGGGACCGGACAGCAGCTATGGCTACACCTTC

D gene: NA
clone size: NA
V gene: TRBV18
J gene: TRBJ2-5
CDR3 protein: CAGGESIETQYF
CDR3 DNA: TGTGCCGGCGGGGAATCAATAGAGACCCAGTACTTC

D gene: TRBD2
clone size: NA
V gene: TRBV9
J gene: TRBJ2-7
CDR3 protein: CASSVEASGGWEQYF
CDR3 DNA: TGTGCCAGCAGCGTAGAGGCTAGCGGGGGTTGGGAGCAGTACTTC

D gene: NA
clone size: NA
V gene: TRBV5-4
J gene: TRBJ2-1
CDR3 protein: CASSLNHNEQFF
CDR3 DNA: TGTGCCAGCAGCTTGAACCACAATGAGCAGTTCTTC

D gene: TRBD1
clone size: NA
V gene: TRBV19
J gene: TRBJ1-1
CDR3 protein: CASSRDRDTEAFF
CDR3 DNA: TGTGCCAGTAGCCGGGACAGAGACACTGAAGCTTTCTTT

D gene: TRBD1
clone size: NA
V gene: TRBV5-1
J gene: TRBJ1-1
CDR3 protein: CASSLRTGMNTEAFF
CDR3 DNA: TGCGCCAGCAGCCTACGGACAGGAATGAACACTGAAGCTTTCTTT

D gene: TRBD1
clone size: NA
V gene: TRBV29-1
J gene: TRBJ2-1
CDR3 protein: CSVKGQGSYNEQFF
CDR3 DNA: TGCAGCGTTAAAGGACAGGGGTCCTACAATGAGCAGTTCTTC

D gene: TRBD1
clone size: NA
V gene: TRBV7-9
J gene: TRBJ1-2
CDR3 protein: CASSRGGQTLYGYTF
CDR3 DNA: TGTGCCAGCAGCCGGGGGGGACAGACCCTCTATGGCTACACCTTC

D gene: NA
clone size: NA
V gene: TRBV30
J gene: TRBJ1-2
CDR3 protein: CAFNNYGYTF
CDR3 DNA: TGTGCCTTCAATAACTATGGCTACACCTTC

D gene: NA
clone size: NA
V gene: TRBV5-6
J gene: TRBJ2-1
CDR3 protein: CASSFVAYNEQFF
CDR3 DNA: TGTGCCAGCAGCTTTGTAGCCTACAATGAGCAGTTCTTC

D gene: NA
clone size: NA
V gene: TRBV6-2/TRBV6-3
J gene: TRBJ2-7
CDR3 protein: CASSGDGITYEQYF
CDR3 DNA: TGTGCCAGCAGTGGGGACGGGATCACCTACGAGCAGTACTTC

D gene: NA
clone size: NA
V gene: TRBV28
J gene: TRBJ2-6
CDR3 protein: CASSFSSSGANVLTF
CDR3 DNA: TGTGCCAGCAGTTTCTCTAGCTCTGGGGCCAACGTCCTGACTTTC

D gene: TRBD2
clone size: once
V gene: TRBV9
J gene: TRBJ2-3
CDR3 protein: CASSASGREADTQYF
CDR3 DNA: TGTGCCAGCAGCGCTAGCGGGAGGGAAGCAGATACGCAGTATTTT

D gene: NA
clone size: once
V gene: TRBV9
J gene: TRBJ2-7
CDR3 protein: CASSGTGRTYEQYF
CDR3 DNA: TGTGCCAGCAGCGGCACGGGACGGACCTACGAGCAGTACTTC